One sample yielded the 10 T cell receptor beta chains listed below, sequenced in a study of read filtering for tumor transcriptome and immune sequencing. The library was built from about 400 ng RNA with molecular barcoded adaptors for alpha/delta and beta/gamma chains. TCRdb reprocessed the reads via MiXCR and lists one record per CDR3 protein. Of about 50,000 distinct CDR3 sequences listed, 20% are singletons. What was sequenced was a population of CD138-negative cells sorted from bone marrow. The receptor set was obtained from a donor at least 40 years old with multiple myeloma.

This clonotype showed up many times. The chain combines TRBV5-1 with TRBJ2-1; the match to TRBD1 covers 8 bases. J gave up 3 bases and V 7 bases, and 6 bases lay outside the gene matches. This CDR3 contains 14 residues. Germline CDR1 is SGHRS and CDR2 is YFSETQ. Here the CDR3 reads CASYRDRHYNEQFF. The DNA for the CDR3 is TGCGCCAGCTACCGGGACAGGCACTACAATGAGCAGTTCTTC.

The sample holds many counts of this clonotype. The CDR3 DNA sequence: TGTGCCAGCAGCTCACTCCGGGACGGTGGGGCGACCCAGTACTTC. Its protein is CASSSLRDGGATQYF. The rearrangement uses TRBV14 and TRBJ2-5; the D call may be TRBD1 or TRBD2 (5 bases each). The CDR3 is 15 residues long. Trimming shortened V by 5 bases and J by 7 bases, and 20 bases separated the two germline ends. Germline CDR1 is SGHDN and CDR2 is FVKESK.

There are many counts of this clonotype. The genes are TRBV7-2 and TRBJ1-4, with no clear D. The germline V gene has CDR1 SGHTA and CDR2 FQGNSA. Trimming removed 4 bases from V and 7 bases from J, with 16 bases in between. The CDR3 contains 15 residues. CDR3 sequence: CASSSRQEVGEKLFF. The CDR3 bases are TGTGCCAGCAGCTCACGCCAGGAAGTCGGTGAAAAACTGTTTTTT.

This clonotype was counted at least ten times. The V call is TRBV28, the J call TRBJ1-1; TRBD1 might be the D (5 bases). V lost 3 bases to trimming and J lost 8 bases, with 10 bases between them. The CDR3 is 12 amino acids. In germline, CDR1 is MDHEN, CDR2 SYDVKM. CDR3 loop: CASSFRRQEAFF. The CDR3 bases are TGTGCCAGCAGTTTTAGAAGACAGGAAGCTTTCTTT.

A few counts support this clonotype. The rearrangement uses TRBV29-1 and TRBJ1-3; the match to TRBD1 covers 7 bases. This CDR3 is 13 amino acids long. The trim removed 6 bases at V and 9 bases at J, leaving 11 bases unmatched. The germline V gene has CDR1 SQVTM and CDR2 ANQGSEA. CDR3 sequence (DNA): TGCAGCGTCCCGGGACAGCGGAGTGGCACCATATATTTT. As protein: CSVPGQRSGTIYF.

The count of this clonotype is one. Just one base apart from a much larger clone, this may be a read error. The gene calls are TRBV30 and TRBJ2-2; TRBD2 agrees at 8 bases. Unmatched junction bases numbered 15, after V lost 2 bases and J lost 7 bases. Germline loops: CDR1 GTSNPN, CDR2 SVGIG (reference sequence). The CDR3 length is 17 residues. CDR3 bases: TGTGCCTGGAGTCCCGGGAGGGGGGGGACGACCGACGGGGAGCTGTTTTTT. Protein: CAWSPGRGGTTDGELFF.

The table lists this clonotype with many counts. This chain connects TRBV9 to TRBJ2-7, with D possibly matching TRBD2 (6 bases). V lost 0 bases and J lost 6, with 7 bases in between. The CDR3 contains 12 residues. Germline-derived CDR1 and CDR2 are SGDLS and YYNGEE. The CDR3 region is CASSVVGGEQYF. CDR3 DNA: TGTGCCAGCAGCGTAGTGGGGGGCGAGCAGTACTTC.

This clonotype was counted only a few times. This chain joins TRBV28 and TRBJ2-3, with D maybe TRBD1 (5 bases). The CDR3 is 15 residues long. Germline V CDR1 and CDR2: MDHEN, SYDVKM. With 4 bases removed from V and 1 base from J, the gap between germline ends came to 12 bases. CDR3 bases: TGTGCCAGCAGTTCCGGAAAAGGGGGCACAGATACGCAGTATTTT. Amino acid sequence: CASSSGKGGTDTQYF.

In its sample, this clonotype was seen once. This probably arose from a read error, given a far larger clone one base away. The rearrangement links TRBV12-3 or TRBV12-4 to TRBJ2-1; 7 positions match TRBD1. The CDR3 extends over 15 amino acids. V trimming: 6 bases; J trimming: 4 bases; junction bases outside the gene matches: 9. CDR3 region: CASSTRDSDYNEQFF. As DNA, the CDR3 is TGTGCCAGCAGCACCCGGGACAGCGATTACAATGAGCAGTTCTTC.

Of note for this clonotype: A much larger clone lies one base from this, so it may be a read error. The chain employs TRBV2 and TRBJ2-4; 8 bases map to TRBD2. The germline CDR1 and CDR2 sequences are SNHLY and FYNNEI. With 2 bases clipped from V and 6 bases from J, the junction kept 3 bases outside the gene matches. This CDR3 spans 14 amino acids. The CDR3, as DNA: TGTGCCAGCAGTGAATCCAGCGGGAGAAACATTCAGTACTTC. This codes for CASSESSGRNIQYF.